The next 29 T cell receptor beta chains were all read from a single sample in a study of shared clonotypes between healthy human individuals. Assay used: immunoSEQ multiplex PCR; TCRdb lists only in-frame clones, some missing. The table records about a million clones, roughly 80% of them present only once. Sequenced: memory CD4+ T cells from PBMCs. Subset indicated: CD45RA-negative fraction. Every receptor here comes from a man aged 18 to 29 in good health. Some clones in this sample may be carry-over from other donors' samples.

A remark on this clone: This may stem from a read error, because a much larger clone lies one nucleotide away. V is TRBV10-3 and J is TRBJ2-4; D is tentatively TRBD1 or TRBD2 (5 bases each). The DNA end is more similar to TRBJ2-7, so the J call may be wrong. Germline values: CDR1 ENHRY, CDR2 SYGVKD. The CDR3 length is 15 residues. The chain's CDR3 is CAISEGPSSSYEQYF. The CDR3 DNA is TGTGCCATCAGCGAGGGGCCTTCGTCGTCCTACGAGCAGTACTTC.

The rearrangement links TRBV5-5 to TRBJ1-1; 9 bases map to TRBD1. This CDR3 has 15 amino acids. Germline trimming cut 5 bases from V and 3 bases from J; bases unmatched to any gene: 8. The germline V gene has CDR1 SGHKS and CDR2 YYEKEE (reference sequence). The CDR3 DNA reads TGTGCCAGCAGTATCTTTCGGACAGGGGACACTGAAGCTTTCTTT. It specifies CASSIFRTGDTEAFF. The full variable domain, completed using reference TRBV5-5 and TRBJ1-1, is DAGVTQSPTHLIKTRGQQVTLRCSPISGHKSVSWYQQVLGQGPQFIFQYYEKEERGRGNFPDRFSARQFPNYSSELNVNALLLGDSALYLCASSIFRTGDTEAFFGQGTRLTVV.

This clone was detected ten times or more. The rearrangement links TRBV11-2 to TRBJ1-1, with TRBD1 as a possible D gene (6 bases). V was cut by 5 bases and J by 9 bases, with 10 bases left in between. This CDR3 contains 11 residues. CDR1 is SGHAT, CDR2 FQNNGV, per germline. In DNA form, the CDR3 reads TGTGCCAGCAGCCCCAGGGGTAAAGCTTTCTTT. Protein sequence: CASSPRGKAFF.

This clone was found a few times. The chain recombines TRBV4-2 with TRBJ2-1; 15 nucleotides align to TRBD2. The V and J ends lost 1 base and 3 bases, in that order; junction bases with no gene match: 7. Germline V gene lookup returns CDR1 LGHNA and CDR2 YNFKEQ. CDR3 size: 19 residues. This CDR3 reads CASSQAWGLAGGGYNEQFF. CDR3 coding DNA: TGTGCCAGCAGCCAAGCCTGGGGACTAGCGGGAGGAGGCTACAATGAGCAGTTCTTC.

The rearrangement joins TRBV6-1 to TRBJ1-1; D is possibly TRBD1 (5 bases). Germline lookup yields CDR1 MNHNS and CDR2 SASEGT. The CDR3 extends over 14 amino acids. Between the trimmed V and J ends, which lost 4 bases and 1 base, there was a span of 10 bases. The CDR3 nucleotides read TGTGCCAGCAGTGCCTCGACAGCGAACACTGAAGCTTTCTTT. The encoded protein is CASSASTANTEAFF.

This chain joins TRBV13 and TRBJ2-7, with D perhaps TRBD2 (5 bases). There are 14 residues in the CDR3. Trimming pared 5 bases from V and 5 bases from J, leaving 16 bases between. The germline V gene encodes CDR1 PRHDT and CDR2 FYEKMQ (reference sequence). CDR3 coding DNA: TGTGCCAGCAGCGAGACTTCGAGCGGCGACGAGCAGTACTTC. Its translation: CASSETSSGDEQYF.

This clone appeared many times. The V and J genes are TRBV28 and TRBJ1-3; 9 bases are a match to TRBD1. Germline lookup yields CDR1 MDHEN and CDR2 SYDVKM. With 7 bases clipped from V and 3 bases from J, the junction kept 7 bases outside the gene matches. The CDR3 sequence is 15 residues long. This chain's CDR3 is CASTEMGQGGNTIYF. The CDR3 nucleotides are TGTGCCAGCACAGAAATGGGACAGGGTGGAAACACCATATATTTT. The full variable domain, in which reference TRBV28 and TRBJ1-3 provide the parts outside the CDR3, is DVKVTQSSRYLVKRTGEKVFLECVQDMDHENMFWYRQDPGLGLRLIYFSYDVKMKEKGDIPEGYSVSREKKERFSLILESASTNQTSMYLCASTEMGQGGNTIYFGEGSWLTVV.

This chain links TRBV19 with TRBJ2-7; perhaps D is TRBD1 or TRBD2 (5 bases each). With 3 bases removed from V and 1 base from J, the gap between germline ends came to 13 bases. The CDR3 length is 15 residues. The germline V gene encodes CDR1 LNHDA and CDR2 SQIVND (reference sequence). The CDR3 nucleotides are TGTGCCAGTAGTATTCACCGGGACCCATCCTACGAGCAGTACTTC. Protein product: CASSIHRDPSYEQYF.

The V and J genes are TRBV4-2 and TRBJ1-5; D may be TRBD1 (6 bases). V dropped 2 bases and J dropped 6 bases, with 26 bases sitting between them. CDR3 length: 19 residues. From germline, CDR1 is LGHNA and CDR2 YNFKEQ. CDR3 region: CASSQSLSGRGGRAQPQHF. CDR3 nucleotides: TGTGCCAGCAGCCAATCATTATCTGGTAGAGGGGGTAGGGCTCAGCCCCAGCATTTT.

This clone was seen a single time. The chain uses TRBV9 and TRBJ2-3; 8 bases are a match to TRBD2. The CDR3 spans 16 residues. Trimming cost V 4 bases and J 0 bases; bases outside gene matches: 7. Germline loops: CDR1 SGDLS, CDR2 YYNGEE. This CDR3 reads CASSSGLAASTDTQYF. The DNA of the CDR3 is TGTGCCAGCAGCTCAGGACTAGCTGCTAGCACAGATACGCAGTATTTT.

CDR3 bases: TGCAGCGTTCTACAAAGACAGGGGTTAGACAGGAACACTGAAGCTTTCTTT. Translated: CSVLQRQGLDRNTEAFF. The chain is built from TRBV29-1 and TRBJ1-1, with TRBD1 matching 8 bases. V was clipped by 5 bases and J by 1 base; unmatched bases: 15. This CDR3 is built from 17 residues. CDR1 SQVTM and CDR2 ANQGSEA come from the germline V gene.

This clone was seen a few times. Just one base apart from a much larger clone, this may be a read error. V usage is TRBV2 and J usage is TRBJ2-3; no firm D call. CDR3 size: 11 residues. Trimming pared 5 bases from V and 2 bases from J, leaving 2 bases between. Looked up from germline, CDR1 is SNHLY and CDR2 is FYNNEI. In DNA form, the CDR3 reads TGTGCCAGCAGTTACACAGATACGCAGTATTTT. Translation: CASSYTDTQYF.

The rearrangement links TRBV7-9 to TRBJ2-7; possibly TRBD2 for D (6 bases). CDR1 is SEHNR, CDR2 FQNEAQ, per germline (reference sequence). The V and J ends lost 5 bases and 5 bases respectively, with 16 bases between them. The CDR3 is 14 amino acids. The CDR3 bases are TGTGCCAGCAGCCATCCCTTTCGGGGGAACGAGCAGTACTTC. Protein sequence: CASSHPFRGNEQYF.

The rearrangement uses TRBV30 and TRBJ2-1; D is possibly TRBD2 (5 bases). This CDR3 is 12 amino acids long. CDR1 and CDR2 (germline): GTSNPN, SVGIG (reference sequence). V was clipped by 4 bases and J by 10 bases, with 14 bases between them. This CDR3 reads CAWTAGIGEQFF. CDR3 nucleotide sequence: TGTGCCTGGACCGCCGGGATTGGGGAGCAGTTCTTC.

This chain joins TRBV7-9 and TRBJ1-1; the D is unclear. This CDR3 comprises 14 residues. Germline V gene sequence: CDR1 SEHNR, CDR2 FQNEAQ (reference sequence). V was cut by 5 bases and J by 5 bases, with 15 bases left in between. The CDR3 DNA follows: TGTGCCAGCAGCCCCCGGGCATGGGCGACTGAAGCTTTCTTT. It is translated as CASSPRAWATEAFF.

This clone was counted a few times. V gene TRBV2 combines with J gene TRBJ2-7; D is ambiguous. The CDR3 contains 12 residues. V gave up 2 bases and J gave up 7 bases, with 9 bases separating them. Germline V gene sequence: CDR1 SNHLY, CDR2 FYNNEI. The CDR3 DNA reads TGTGCCAGCAGTGAAATCTTGGGGGAGCAGTACTTC. It yields the protein CASSEILGEQYF.

The V call is TRBV6-5, the J call TRBJ1-1; D gene uncertain. V lost 6 bases and J 3 bases, leaving 17 bases between the germline ends. CDR1 is MNHEY, CDR2 SVGAGI, per germline. The CDR3 length is 15 residues. CDR3 nucleotide sequence: TGTGCCAGCAGCCGGGTCCTCGATGAAGACACTGAAGCTTTCTTT. It yields the protein CASSRVLDEDTEAFF.

The chain recombines TRBV6-6 with TRBJ2-1; D is perhaps TRBD1 or TRBD2 (6 bases each). Germline-derived CDR1 and CDR2 are MNHNY and SVGAGI (reference sequence). The V end was cut by 6 bases, the J end by 2 bases, with 14 bases between. CDR3 length: 15 amino acids. This CDR3 is CASRDGRGPYNEQFF. DNA for the CDR3: TGTGCCAGCAGAGACGGCCGGGGGCCCTACAATGAGCAGTTCTTC.

The rearrangement links TRBV7-6 to TRBJ2-1; TRBD2 might be the D (6 bases). Germline V gives CDR1 SGHVS, CDR2 FNYEAQ. This CDR3 is 13 amino acids long. The V and J ends lost 4 bases and 9 bases respectively, with 13 bases between them. CDR3 protein: CASSSQWGGEQFF. CDR3 nucleotide sequence: TGTGCCAGCAGCTCCCAGTGGGGAGGTGAGCAGTTCTTC. The variable domain in full, completed from reference TRBV7-6 and TRBJ2-1, reads GAGVSQSPRYKVTKRGQDVALRCDPISGHVSLYWYRQALGQGPEFLTYFNYEAQQDKSGLPNDRFSAERPEGSISTLTIQRTEQRDSAMYRCASSSQWGGEQFFGPGTRLTVL.

The chain combines TRBV5-1 with TRBJ2-7; TRBD2 matches 8 bases. V trimming: 4 bases; J trimming: 3 bases; junction bases outside the gene matches: 9. Germline V CDR1 and CDR2: SGHRS, YFSETQ. The CDR3 has 15 amino acids. CDR3 sequence: CASSRGAGGVYEQYF. In DNA form, the CDR3 reads TGCGCCAGCAGCCGGGGGGCGGGAGGTGTCTACGAGCAGTACTTC.

This chain links TRBV15 with TRBJ2-1; D possibly corresponds to TRBD2 (6 bases). Trimming took 2 bases from V and 6 from J, leaving 17 bases between them. Per germline, CDR1 LNHNV and CDR2 YYDKDF (reference sequence). This CDR3 is 16 amino acids long. CDR3 residues: CATSRILAILGNEQFF. In nucleotides, the CDR3 is TGTGCCACCAGCAGAATCCTAGCGATCCTGGGCAATGAGCAGTTCTTC.

The genes are TRBV9 and TRBJ1-6; unclear D gene. Trimming stripped 3 bases from V and 0 bases from J, with 7 bases between. The CDR3 has 15 amino acids. Germline V gene lookup returns CDR1 SGDLS and CDR2 YYNGEE. CDR3 sequence reads: CASSARSSYNSPLHF. The CDR3 nucleotides read TGTGCCAGCAGCGCCCGGAGCTCCTATAATTCACCCCTCCACTTT.

The chain has TRBV15 and TRBJ2-3; the D call may be TRBD1 or TRBD2 (6 bases each). The CDR3 has 14 amino acids. Germline CDR1 and CDR2: LNHNV and YYDKDF (reference sequence). V was pared by 8 bases and J by 6 bases, with 18 bases between. CDR3 residues: CATRRGAGSDTQYF. CDR3 nucleotide sequence: TGTGCCACCCGTAGGGGGGCAGGGTCCGATACGCAGTATTTT.

Of note for this clone: A clone one base away is much larger, so this may be a read error. Other DNA variants within this sample encode the same CDR3. V gene TRBV7-9 combines with J gene TRBJ1-5, with a tentative D call TRBD1 (5 bases). The germline V and J ends were trimmed by 2 bases and 5 bases, with 7 bases remaining between them. Germline V gene lookup returns CDR1 SEHNR and CDR2 FQNEAQ (reference sequence). The CDR3 totals 13 residues. CDR3 amino acids: CASSLQGDQPQHF. The DNA for the CDR3 is TGTGCCAGCAGCTTACAGGGAGATCAGCCCCAGCATTTT. Filled out from reference TRBV7-9 and TRBJ1-5, the complete variable domain reads DTGVSQNPRHKITKRGQNVTFRCDPISEHNRLYWYRQTLGQGPEFLTYFQNEAQLEKSRLLSDRFSAERPKGSFSTLEIQRTEQGDSAMYLCASSLQGDQPQHFGDGTRLSIL.

The chain uses TRBV10-3 and TRBJ1-5; 7 nucleotides match TRBD1. Germline trimming cut 0 bases from V and 6 bases from J; bases unmatched to any gene: 5. Germline CDR1 ENHRY, CDR2 SYGVKD. The CDR3 runs to 15 residues. The CDR3 reads CAISESTGVGQPQHF. The DNA of the CDR3 is TGTGCCATCAGTGAGTCAACAGGGGTGGGTCAGCCCCAGCATTTT.

V gene TRBV6-1 combines with J gene TRBJ2-7; the D gene is possibly TRBD2 (5 bases). The germline CDR1 and CDR2 sequences are MNHNS and SASEGT. The germline V and J ends were trimmed by 3 bases and 6 bases, with 21 bases remaining between them. This CDR3 spans 16 amino acids. The CDR3 sequence: CASSDHISGPKREQYF. In DNA, the CDR3 is TGTGCCAGCAGTGACCATATAAGCGGCCCGAAGCGCGAGCAGTACTTC.

This clone was recorded once. The V call is TRBV29-1, the J call TRBJ2-3; 10 nucleotides line up with TRBD2. Germline V gene data show CDR1 as SQVTM and CDR2 as ANQGSEA. The trim removed 8 bases at V and 1 base at J, leaving 6 bases unmatched. The length of the CDR3 is 14 residues. This CDR3 reads CSLAGTSGTDTQYF. The CDR3 region has the DNA TGCAGCCTGGCAGGGACTAGCGGCACAGATACGCAGTATTTT.

The rearrangement links TRBV4-2 to TRBJ2-3; D is ambiguous. Germline assignment: CDR1 LGHNA and CDR2 YNFKEQ. The CDR3 is 15 residues long. V lost 1 base and J 0 bases, leaving 8 bases between the germline ends. The CDR3 loop reads CASSQGSLSTDTQYF. The CDR3 DNA follows: TGTGCCAGCAGCCAAGGCTCCCTAAGCACAGATACGCAGTATTTT.

V gene TRBV14 combines with J gene TRBJ1-1; D not certain. Germline CDR1 SGHDN, CDR2 FVKESK. V lost 4 bases to trimming and J lost 5 bases, with 11 bases between them. The CDR3 covers 13 residues. DNA of the CDR3: TGTGCCAGCAGCCTTGGACTGGAGACTGAAGCTTTCTTT. Protein product: CASSLGLETEAFF.